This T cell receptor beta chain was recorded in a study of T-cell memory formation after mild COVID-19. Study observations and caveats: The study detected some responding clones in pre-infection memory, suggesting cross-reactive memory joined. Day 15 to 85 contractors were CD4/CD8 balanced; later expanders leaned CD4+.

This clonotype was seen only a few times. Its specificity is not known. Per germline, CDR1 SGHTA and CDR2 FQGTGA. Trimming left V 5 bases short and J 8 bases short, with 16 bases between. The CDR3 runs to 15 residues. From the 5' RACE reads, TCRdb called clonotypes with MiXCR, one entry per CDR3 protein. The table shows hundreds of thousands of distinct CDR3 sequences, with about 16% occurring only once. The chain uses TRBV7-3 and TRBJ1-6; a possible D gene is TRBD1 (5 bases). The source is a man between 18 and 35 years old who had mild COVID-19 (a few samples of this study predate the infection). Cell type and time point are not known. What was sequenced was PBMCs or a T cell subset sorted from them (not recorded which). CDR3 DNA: TGTGCCAGCAGCAACAGTGCAGGGTCTCATTCACCCCTCCACTTT. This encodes CASSNSAGSHSPLHF.